The T cell receptor (beta chain) under discussion was sequenced for a study of tumor-infiltrating lymphocytes in primary liver carcinoma. This clonotype was counted once. TCR beta cDNA was reverse-transcribed from about 500 ng of total RNA. The reaction used a constant-region primer and ProtoScript II reverse transcriptase. A slightly modified ARM-PCR protocol with three nested multiplex PCR rounds produced these TCR beta libraries. Investigators reported that the first two PCR rounds, at roughly 11 cycles each, used TRBV1-TRBV30 forward primers with a C-beta reverse primer. TCRdb independently ran MiXCR on the multiplex PCR reads; one entry per CDR3 protein. The sample contains 55,000 to 65,000 distinct CDR3 sequences, about two thirds of which appear only once. The source material, roughly 18-30 mg of unsorted bulk tissue, was used to co-extract RNA and DNA. Germline loops: CDR1 MNHNS, CDR2 SASEGT. This CDR3 has 14 residues. Trimming shortened V by 8 bases and J by 5 bases, and 15 bases separated the two germline ends.

This clonotype was sampled from a man aged 35 to 55 with primary liver carcinoma and hepatitis B virus infection. Sequenced sample: liver tumor tissue from sampling region 2. The sample's subset: tumor region T2, inferior pole. This chain joins TRBV6-1 and TRBJ2-2, with a tentative D call TRBD1 (6 bases). CDR3 bases: TGTGCCAGCCTAGGACAGCCGAGGACCGGGGAGCTGTTTTTT. It encodes CASLGQPRTGELFF.